This T cell receptor (beta chain) stems from a study of blood T cells in healthy people across ages. V lost 7 bases and J 5 bases, leaving 15 bases between the germline ends. The CDR3 spans 13 residues. Germline lookup yields CDR1 LNHDA and CDR2 SQIVND (reference sequence). This clonotype was observed once. A second about 7 to 12 cycle PCR used barcoded and J-beta primers. Each cDNA molecule was tagged by a template-switch adaptor that had 12 random nucleotides. MiXCR, run by TCRdb on the 5' RACE reads, gives a single entry per CDR3 protein. The sample shows approximately 800,000 distinct CDR3 sequences, approximately 65% of them seen only once.

This chain links TRBV19 with TRBJ2-7; D may be TRBD1 (5 bases). The source of this sequence is a young man in good health. The source material was blood. The chain's CDR3 is CASNFQGSHEQYF. CDR3 nucleotides: TGTGCCAGTAACTTCCAGGGTTCGCACGAGCAGTACTTC. Complete variable domain (other parts from reference TRBV19 and TRBJ2-7): DGGITQSPKYLFRKEGQNVTLSCEQNLNHDAMYWYRQDPGQGLRLIYYSQIVNDFQKGDIAEGYSVSREKKESFPLTVTSAQKNPTAFYLCASNFQGSHEQYFGPGTRLTVT.